This T cell receptor beta chain was captured in a study of T-cell memory formation after mild COVID-19. This clonotype was seen at least ten times. What it binds is not known. Study-wide results and limits: CM and EM subsets held most contracting CD4+ clones; EMRA held CD8+ ones. Day 15 to 85 contracting clones showed balanced CD4/CD8; day 15 to 37 expanders favored CD4+. Whether second-wave clones peaking at day 37 were SARS-CoV-2 specific went unconfirmed.

TCRdb reprocessed the 5' RACE reads with MiXCR, giving one entry per CDR3 protein. The top ten clones hold approximately 3% of a sample with around 200,000 distinct CDR3 sequences, roughly a tenth of them seen once. Germline V gene sequence: CDR1 SGHRS, CDR2 YFSETQ. V dropped 4 bases and J dropped 10 bases, with 9 bases sitting between them. The CDR3 covers 12 residues. Source material: PBMCs or a T cell subset sorted from them (not recorded which). The chain is built from TRBV5-1 and TRBJ1-6; TRBD1 might be the D (5 bases). This clonotype was obtained from a man aged 18 to 29 who had mild COVID-19 (a few samples of this study predate the infection). Cell type and time point are not known. CDR3 sequence: CASSAGNSPLHF. CDR3 nucleotide sequence: TGCGCCAGCAGCGCAGGGAACTCACCCCTCCACTTT. The entire variable domain, with the rest obtained from reference TRBV5-1 and TRBJ1-6, is as follows: KAGVTQTPRYLIKTRGQQVTLSCSPISGHRSVSWYQQTPGQGLQFLFEYFSETQRNKGNFPGRFSGRQFSNSRSEMNVSTLELGDSALYLCASSAGNSPLHFGNGTRLTVT.